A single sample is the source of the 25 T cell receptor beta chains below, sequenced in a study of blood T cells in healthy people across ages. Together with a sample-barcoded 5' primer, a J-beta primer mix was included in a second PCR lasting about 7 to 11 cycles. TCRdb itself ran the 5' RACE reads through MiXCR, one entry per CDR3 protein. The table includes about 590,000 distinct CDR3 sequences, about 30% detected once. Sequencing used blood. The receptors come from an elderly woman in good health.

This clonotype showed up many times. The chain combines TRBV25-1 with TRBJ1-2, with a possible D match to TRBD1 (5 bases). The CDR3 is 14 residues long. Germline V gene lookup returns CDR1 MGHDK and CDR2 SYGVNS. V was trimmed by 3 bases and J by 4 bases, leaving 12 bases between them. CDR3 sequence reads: CASSDRAGRYGYTF. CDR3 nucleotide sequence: TGTGCCAGCAGTGATCGGGCAGGGCGCTATGGCTACACCTTC.

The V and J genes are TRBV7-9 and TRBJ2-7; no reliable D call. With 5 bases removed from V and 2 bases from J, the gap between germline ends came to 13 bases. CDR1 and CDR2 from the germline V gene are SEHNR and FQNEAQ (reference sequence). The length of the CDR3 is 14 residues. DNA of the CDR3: TGTGCCAGCAGCCCCCCCGACGGCCCCTACGAGCAGTACTTC. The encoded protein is CASSPPDGPYEQYF.

CDR3 sequence (DNA): TGTGCCAGCAGCCATAGACTAGCGGGGTACCAAGAGACCCAGTACTTC. Encoded protein: CASSHRLAGYQETQYF. The chain carries TRBV7-2 and TRBJ2-5; 11 bases line up with TRBD2. Trimming at V came to 5 bases and at J to 0 bases, leaving 5 bases not matched to a gene. CDR1 and CDR2 from the germline V gene are SGHTA and FQGNSA. The length of the CDR3 is 16 residues.

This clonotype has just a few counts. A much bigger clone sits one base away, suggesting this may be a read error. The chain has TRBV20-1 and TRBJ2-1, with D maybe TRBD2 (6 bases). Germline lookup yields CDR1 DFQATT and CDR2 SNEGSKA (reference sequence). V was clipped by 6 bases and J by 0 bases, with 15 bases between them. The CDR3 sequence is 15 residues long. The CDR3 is CSASGDLSSYNEQFF. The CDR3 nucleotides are TGCAGTGCCAGTGGGGACTTGAGCTCCTACAATGAGCAGTTCTTC.

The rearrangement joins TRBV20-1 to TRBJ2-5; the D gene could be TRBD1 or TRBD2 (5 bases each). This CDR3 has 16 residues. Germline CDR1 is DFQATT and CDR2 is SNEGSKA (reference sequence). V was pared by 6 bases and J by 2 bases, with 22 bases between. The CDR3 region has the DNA TGCAGTGCCACTACAGGCGGGCTACGTTCACAAGAGACCCAGTACTTC. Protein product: CSATTGGLRSQETQYF.

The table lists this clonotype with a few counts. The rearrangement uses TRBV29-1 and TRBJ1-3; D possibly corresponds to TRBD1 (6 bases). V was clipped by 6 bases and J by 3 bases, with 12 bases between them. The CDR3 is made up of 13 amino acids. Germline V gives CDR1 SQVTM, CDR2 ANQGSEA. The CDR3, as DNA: TGCAGCGTGACACAGGGACTTGGAAACACCATATATTTT. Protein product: CSVTQGLGNTIYF.

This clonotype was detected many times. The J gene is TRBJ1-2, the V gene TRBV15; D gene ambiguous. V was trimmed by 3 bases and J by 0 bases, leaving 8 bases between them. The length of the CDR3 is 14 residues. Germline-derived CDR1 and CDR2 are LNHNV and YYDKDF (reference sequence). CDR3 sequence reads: CATSSRRANYGYTF. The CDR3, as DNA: TGTGCCACCAGCAGTCGACGAGCTAACTATGGCTACACCTTC.

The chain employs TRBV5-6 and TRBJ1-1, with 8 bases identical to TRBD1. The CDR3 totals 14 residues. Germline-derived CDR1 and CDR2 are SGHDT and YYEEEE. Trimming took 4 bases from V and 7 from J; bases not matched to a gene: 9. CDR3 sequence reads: CASSAGQGLGEAFF. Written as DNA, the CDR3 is TGTGCCAGCAGCGCCGGACAGGGCTTGGGTGAAGCTTTCTTT.

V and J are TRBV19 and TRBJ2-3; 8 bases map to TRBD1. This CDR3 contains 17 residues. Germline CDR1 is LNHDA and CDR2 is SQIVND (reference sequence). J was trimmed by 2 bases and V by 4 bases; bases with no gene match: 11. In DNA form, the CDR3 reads TGTGCCAGTAGTAAAACGGGCGACAGGGGAGTCACAGATACGCAGTATTTT. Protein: CASSKTGDRGVTDTQYF.

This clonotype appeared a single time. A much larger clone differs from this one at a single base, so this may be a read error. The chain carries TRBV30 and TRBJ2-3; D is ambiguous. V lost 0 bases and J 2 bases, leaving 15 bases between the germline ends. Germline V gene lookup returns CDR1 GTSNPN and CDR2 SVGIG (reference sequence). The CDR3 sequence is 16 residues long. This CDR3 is CAWSVGSGTFTDTQYF. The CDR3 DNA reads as TGTGCCTGGAGTGTAGGATCGGGCACATTCACAGATACGCAGTATTTT.

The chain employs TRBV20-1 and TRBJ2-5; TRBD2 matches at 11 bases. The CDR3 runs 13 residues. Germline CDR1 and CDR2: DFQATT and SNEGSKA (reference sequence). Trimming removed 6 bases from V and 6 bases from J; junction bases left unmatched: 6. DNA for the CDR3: TGCAGTGCGCCTAGCGGGGGGCCACAGACCCAGTACTTC. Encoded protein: CSAPSGGPQTQYF.

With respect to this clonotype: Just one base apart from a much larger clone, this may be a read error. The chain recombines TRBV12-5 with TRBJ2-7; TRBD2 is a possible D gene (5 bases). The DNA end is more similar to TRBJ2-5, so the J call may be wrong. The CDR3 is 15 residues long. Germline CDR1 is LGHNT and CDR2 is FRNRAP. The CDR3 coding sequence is TGTGCTAGTGGCAGCGCGGTTGGGAGCCAAGAGACCCAGTACTTC. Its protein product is CASGSAVGSQETQYF.

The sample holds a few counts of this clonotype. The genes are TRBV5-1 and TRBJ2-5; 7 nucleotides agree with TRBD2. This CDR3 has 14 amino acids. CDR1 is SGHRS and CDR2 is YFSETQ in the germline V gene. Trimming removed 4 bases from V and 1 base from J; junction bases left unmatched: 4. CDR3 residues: CASSREAGQETQYF. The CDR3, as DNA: TGCGCCAGCAGCCGGGAGGCGGGCCAAGAGACCCAGTACTTC.

CDR3 sequence (DNA): TGTGCCAGCAGCTTTCACAGGATAGATACGCAGTATTTT. This sequence encodes CASSFHRIDTQYF. The chain recombines TRBV5-8 with TRBJ2-3; possibly TRBD1 for D (5 bases). Trimming took off 2 bases at V and 5 bases at J, with 9 bases between the two ends. The CDR3 length is 13 residues. Germline assignment: CDR1 SGHTS and CDR2 YDEGEE.

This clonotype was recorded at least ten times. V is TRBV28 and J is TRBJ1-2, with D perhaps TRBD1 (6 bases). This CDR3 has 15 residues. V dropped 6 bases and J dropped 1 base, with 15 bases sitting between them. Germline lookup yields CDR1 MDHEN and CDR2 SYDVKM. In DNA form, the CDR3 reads TGTGCCAGCAGCAAGGGGGGAGCTAGTAACTATGGCTACACCTTC. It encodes CASSKGGASNYGYTF.

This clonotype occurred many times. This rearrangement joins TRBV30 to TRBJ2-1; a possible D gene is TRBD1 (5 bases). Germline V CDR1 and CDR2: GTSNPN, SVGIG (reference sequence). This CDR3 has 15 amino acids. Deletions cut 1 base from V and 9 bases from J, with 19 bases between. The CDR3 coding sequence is TGTGCCTGGAGTGATGCTGGGGCTCGGAATGGTGAGCAGTTCTTC. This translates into CAWSDAGARNGEQFF.

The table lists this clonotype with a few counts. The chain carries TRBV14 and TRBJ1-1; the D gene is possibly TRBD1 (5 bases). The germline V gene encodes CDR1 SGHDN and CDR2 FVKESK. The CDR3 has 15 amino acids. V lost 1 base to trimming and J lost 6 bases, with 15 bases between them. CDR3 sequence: CASSQVRGGQSEAFF. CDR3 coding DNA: TGTGCCAGCAGCCAAGTGAGGGGAGGTCAATCTGAAGCTTTCTTT.

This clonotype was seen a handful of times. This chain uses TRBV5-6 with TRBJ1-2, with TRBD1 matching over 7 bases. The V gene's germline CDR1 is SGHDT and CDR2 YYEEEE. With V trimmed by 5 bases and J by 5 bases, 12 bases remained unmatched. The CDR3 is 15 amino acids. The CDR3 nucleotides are TGTGCCAGCAGGCCCCCCGGGACAGCACCATATGGCTACACCTTC. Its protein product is CASRPPGTAPYGYTF.

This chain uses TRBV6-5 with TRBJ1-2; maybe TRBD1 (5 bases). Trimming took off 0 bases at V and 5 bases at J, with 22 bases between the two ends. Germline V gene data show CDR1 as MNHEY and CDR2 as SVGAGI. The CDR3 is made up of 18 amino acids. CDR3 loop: CASSYSRLGAGEWYGYTF. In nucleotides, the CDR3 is TGTGCCAGCAGTTACTCGAGATTGGGAGCGGGGGAATGGTATGGCTACACCTTC.

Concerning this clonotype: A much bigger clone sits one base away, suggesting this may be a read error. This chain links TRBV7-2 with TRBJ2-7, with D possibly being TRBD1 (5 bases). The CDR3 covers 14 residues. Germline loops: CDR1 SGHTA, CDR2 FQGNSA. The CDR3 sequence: CSSSSQGLDNEQYF. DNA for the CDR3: TGTTCCAGCAGCTCGCAGGGATTGGACAATGAGCAGTACTTC.

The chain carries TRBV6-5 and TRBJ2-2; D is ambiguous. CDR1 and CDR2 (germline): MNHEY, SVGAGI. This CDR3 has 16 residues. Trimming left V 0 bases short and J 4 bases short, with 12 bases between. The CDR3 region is CASSYSRRVPTGELFF. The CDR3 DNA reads TGTGCCAGCAGTTACTCGAGAAGGGTCCCCACCGGGGAGCTGTTTTTT.

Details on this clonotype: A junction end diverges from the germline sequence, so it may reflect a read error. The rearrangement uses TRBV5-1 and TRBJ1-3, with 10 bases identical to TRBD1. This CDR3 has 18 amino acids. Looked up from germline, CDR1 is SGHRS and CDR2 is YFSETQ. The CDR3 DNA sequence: TGTGCCAGCAGCGTTGGTCCTTCAGGACAGGGGGCTGGAAACACCATATATTTT. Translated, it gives CASSVGPSGQGAGNTIYF.

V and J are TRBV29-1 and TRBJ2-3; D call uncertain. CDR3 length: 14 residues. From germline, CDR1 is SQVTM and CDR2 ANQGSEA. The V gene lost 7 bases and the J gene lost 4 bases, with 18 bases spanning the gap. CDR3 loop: CSDGLLVFPDTQYF. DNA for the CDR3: TGCAGCGATGGTCTCCTAGTTTTCCCAGATACGCAGTATTTT.

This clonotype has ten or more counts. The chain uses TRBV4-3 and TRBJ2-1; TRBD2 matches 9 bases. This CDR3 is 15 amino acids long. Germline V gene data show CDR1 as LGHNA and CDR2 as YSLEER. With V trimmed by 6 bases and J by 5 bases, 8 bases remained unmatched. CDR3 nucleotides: TGCGCCAGCAGTCGCGGGGGGGCTATAAACAATGAGCAGTTCTTC. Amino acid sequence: CASSRGGAINNEQFF.

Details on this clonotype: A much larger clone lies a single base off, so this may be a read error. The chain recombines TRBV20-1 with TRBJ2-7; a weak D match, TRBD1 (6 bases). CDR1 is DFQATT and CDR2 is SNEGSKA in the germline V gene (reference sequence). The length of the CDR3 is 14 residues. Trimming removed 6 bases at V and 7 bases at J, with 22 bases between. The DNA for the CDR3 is TGCAGTGCGCCAACAGGGTTGTCCTACAATGAGCAGTACTTC. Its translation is CSAPTGLSYNEQYF.